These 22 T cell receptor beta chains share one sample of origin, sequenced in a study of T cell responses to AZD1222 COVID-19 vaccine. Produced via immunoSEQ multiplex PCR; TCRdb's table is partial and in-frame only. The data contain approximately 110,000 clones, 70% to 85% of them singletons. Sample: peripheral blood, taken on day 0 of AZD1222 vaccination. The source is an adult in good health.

The CDR3 coding sequence is TGTGCCAGCAGCTTGGGGAGGGGGTGGAACAACTATGGCTACACCTTC. It codes for CASSLGRGWNNYGYTF. The V call is TRBV5-6, the J call TRBJ1-2; TRBD1 is a possible D gene (6 bases). The germline CDR1 and CDR2 sequences are SGHDT and YYEEEE. This CDR3 is 16 amino acids long. The V and J ends lost 0 bases and 2 bases respectively, with 14 bases between them. The whole variable domain, remainder taken from reference TRBV5-6 and TRBJ1-2, is DAGVTQSPTHLIKTRGQQVTLRCSPKSGHDTVSWYQQALGQGPQFIFQYYEEEERQRGNFPDRFSGHQFPNYSSELNVNALLLGDSALYLCASSLGRGWNNYGYTFGSGTRLTVV.

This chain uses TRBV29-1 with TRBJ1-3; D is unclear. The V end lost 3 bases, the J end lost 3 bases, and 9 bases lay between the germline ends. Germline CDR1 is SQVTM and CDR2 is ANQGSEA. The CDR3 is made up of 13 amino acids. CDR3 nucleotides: TGCAGCGTTGAGGAGGGCCTTGGAAACACCATATATTTT. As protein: CSVEEGLGNTIYF.

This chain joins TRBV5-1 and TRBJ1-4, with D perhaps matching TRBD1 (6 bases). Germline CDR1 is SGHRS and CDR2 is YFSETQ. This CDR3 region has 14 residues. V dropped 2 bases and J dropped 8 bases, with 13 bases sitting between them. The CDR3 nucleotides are TGCGCCAGCAGCTTCTCAGGGGCGGGCGAAAAACTGTTTTTT. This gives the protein CASSFSGAGEKLFF.

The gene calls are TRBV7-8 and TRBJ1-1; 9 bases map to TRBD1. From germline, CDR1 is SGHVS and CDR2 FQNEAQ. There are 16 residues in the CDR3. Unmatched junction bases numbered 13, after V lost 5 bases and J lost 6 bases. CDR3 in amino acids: CASSPTGTGRVAEAFF. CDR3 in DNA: TGTGCCAGCAGCCCGACCGGGACAGGGAGGGTTGCTGAAGCTTTCTTT.

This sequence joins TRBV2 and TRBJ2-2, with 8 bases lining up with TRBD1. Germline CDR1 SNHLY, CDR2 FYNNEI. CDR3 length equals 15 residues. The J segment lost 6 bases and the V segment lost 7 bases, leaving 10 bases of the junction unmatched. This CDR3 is CASTVDRGIAGELFF. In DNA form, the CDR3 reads TGTGCCAGCACGGTTGACAGGGGTATTGCCGGGGAGCTGTTTTTT.

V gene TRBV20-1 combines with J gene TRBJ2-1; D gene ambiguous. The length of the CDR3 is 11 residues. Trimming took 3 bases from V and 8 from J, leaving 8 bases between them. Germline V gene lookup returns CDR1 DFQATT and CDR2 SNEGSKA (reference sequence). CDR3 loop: CSASQRDEQFF. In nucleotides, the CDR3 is TGCAGTGCTAGTCAAAGGGATGAGCAGTTCTTC.

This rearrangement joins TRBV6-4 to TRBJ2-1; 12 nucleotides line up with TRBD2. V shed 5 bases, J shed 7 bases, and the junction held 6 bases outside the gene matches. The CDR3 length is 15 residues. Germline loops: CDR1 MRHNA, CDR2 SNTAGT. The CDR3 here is CASSPLAGGPNEQFF. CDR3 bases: TGTGCCAGCAGTCCTCTAGCGGGGGGGCCAAATGAGCAGTTCTTC.

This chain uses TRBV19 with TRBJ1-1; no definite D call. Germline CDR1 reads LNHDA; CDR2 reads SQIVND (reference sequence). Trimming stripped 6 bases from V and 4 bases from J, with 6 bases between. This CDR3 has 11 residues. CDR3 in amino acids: CASSMGTEAFF. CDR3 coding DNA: TGTGCCAGTAGCATGGGCACTGAAGCTTTCTTT.

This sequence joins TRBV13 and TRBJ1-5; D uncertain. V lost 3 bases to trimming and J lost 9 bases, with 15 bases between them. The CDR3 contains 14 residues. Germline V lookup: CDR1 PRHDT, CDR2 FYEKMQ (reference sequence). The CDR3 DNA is TGTGCCAGCAGCTTGCCGGTTCGACGGAGGCCCCAGCATTTT. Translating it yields CASSLPVRRRPQHF.

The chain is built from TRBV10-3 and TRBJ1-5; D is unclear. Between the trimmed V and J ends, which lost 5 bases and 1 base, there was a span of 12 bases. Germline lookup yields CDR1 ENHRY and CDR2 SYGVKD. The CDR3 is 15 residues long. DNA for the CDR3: TGTGCCATCAGTCCACATGGGCCGAGCAATCAGCCCCAGCATTTT. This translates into CAISPHGPSNQPQHF.

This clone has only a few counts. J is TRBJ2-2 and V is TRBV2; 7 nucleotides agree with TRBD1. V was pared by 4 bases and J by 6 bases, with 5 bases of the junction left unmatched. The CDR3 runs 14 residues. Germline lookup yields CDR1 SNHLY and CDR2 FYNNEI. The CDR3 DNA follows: TGTGCCAGCAGTGGACAGGGTGAGCCCGGGGAGCTGTTTTTT. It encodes CASSGQGEPGELFF.

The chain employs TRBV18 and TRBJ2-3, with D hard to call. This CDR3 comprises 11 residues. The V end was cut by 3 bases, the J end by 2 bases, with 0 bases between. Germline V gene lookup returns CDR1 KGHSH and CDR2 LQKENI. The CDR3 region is CASSPTDTQYF. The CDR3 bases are TGTGCCAGCTCACCCACAGATACGCAGTATTTT. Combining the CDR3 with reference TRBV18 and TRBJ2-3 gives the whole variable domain NAGVMQNPRHLVRRRGQEARLRCSPMKGHSHVYWYRQLPEEGLKFMVYLQKENIIDESGMPKERFSAEFPKEGPSILRIQQVVRGDSAAYFCASSPTDTQYFGPGTRLTVL.

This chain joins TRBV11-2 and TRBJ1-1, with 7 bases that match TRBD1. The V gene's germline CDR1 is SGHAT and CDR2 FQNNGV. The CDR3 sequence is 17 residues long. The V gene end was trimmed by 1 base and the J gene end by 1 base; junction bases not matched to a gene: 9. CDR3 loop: CASSLGGGGYGNTEAFF. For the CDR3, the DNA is TGTGCCAGCAGCTTAGGAGGGGGCGGTTATGGGAACACTGAAGCTTTCTTT.

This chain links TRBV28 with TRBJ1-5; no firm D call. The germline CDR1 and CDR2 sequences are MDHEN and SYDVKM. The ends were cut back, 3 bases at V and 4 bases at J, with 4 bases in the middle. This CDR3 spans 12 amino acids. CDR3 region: CASSFWNQPQHF. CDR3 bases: TGTGCCAGCAGTTTCTGGAATCAGCCCCAGCATTTT.

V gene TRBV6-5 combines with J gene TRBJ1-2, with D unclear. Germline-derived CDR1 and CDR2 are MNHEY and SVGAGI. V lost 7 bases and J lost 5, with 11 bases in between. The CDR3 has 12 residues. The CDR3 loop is CASNGLSYGYTF. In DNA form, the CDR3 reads TGTGCCAGCAATGGACTGAGTTATGGCTACACCTTC.

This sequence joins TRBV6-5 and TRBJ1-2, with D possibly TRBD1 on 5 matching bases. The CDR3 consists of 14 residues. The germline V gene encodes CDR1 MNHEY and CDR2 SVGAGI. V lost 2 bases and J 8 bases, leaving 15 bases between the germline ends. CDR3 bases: TGTGCCAGCAGTTACAGGGACCGACGATTGGGCTACACCTTC. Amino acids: CASSYRDRRLGYTF.

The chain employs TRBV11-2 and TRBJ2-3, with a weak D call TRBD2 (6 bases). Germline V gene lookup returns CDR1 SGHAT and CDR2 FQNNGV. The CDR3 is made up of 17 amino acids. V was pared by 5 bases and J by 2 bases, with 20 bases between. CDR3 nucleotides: TGTGCCAGCAGCCTAACCGGGAGCCCAACAAACACAGATACGCAGTATTTT. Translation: CASSLTGSPTNTDTQYF. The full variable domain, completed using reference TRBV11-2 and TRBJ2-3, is EAGVAQSPRYKIIEKRQSVAFWCNPISGHATLYWYQQILGQGPKLLIQFQNNGVVDDSQLPKDRFSAERLKGVDSTLKIQPAKLEDSAVYLCASSLTGSPTNTDTQYFGPGTRLTVL.

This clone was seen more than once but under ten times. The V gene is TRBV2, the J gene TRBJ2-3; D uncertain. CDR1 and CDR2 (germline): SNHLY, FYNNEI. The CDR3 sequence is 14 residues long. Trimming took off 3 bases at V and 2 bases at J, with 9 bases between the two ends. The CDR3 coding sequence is TGTGCCAGCAGTGACGGGCAGTACACAGATACGCAGTATTTT. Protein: CASSDGQYTDTQYF.

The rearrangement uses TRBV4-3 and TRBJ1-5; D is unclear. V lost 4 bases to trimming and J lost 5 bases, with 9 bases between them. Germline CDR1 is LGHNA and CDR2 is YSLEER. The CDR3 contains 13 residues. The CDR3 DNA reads TGCGCCAGCAGCCCGAGGGTGGATCAGCCCCAGCATTTT. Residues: CASSPRVDQPQHF.

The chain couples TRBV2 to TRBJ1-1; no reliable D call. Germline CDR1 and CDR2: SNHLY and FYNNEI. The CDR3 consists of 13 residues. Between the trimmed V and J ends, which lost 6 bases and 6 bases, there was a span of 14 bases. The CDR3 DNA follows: TGTGCCAGCAGGTTGGAGGGTCGATCTGAAGCTTTCTTT. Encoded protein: CASRLEGRSEAFF.

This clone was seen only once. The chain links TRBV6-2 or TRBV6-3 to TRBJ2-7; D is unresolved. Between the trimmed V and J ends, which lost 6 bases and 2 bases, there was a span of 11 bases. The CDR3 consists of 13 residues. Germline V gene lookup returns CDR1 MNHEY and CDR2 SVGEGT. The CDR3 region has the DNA TGTGCCAGCAGCCCACGGATGGCCTACGAGCAGTACTTC. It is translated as CASSPRMAYEQYF.

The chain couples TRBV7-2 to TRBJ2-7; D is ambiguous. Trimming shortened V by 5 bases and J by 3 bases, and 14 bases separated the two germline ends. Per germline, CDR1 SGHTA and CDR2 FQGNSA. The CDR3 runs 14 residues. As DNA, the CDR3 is TGTGCCAGCAGCCCGGCGGTCAGGTTCTACGAGCAGTACTTC. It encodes CASSPAVRFYEQYF.